This paragraph reports one T cell receptor (beta chain). The V gene lost 4 bases and the J gene lost 1 base, with 10 bases spanning the gap. There are 14 residues in the CDR3. Germline-derived CDR1 and CDR2 are SGHRS and YFSETQ. This sample is part of a study of blood T cell repertoires in COVID-19. At the level of the study: Samples of COVID-19 (acute and convalescent) were obtained from the United States, Italy and Spain. Sources were T cells, B-cell-depleted T cells, or PBMCs; the material itself was cDNA or gDNA.

Original handling: Reference gene primer amplification in the assay estimated nucleated cell counts. Only in-frame clones appear in the TCRdb table, and some are missing; sequencing was by immunoSEQ multiplex PCR. The V and J calls and clone size are taken from that table; D and trimming were inferred from the DNA. The data contain roughly 120,000 clones, 85% of them singletons. Sequenced input: peripheral blood. The source of this sequence is an elderly man with acute or convalescent COVID-19. The chain carries TRBV5-1 and TRBJ2-3; D perhaps matches TRBD2 (6 bases). CDR3 amino acids: CASSPGTRTDTQYF. The DNA of the CDR3 is TGCGCCAGCAGCCCCGGGACTCGCACAGATACGCAGTATTTT.